This TCR beta chain stems from a study of chemoradiotherapy in HPV16-positive cancers. The protocol was immunoSEQ multiplex PCR, while the TCRdb copy is restricted to in-frame clones and leaves out a portion. This table holds some 28,000 clones, 84% found once. The receptor's source is a human donor with HPV-associated anogenital cancer. Sequenced material: blood, taken from a patient who underwent chemoradiotherapy.

CDR3 protein: CASSASGRGLRGNEQFF. For the CDR3, the DNA is TGTGCCAGCAGCGCCTCGGGACGGGGTTTACGCGGAAATGAGCAGTTCTTC. The V and J genes are TRBV7-2 and TRBJ2-1; the D gene could be TRBD1 or TRBD2 (5 bases each). The CDR3 is 17 residues long. The V gene lost 5 bases and the J gene lost 7 bases, with 24 bases spanning the gap. Germline lookup yields CDR1 SGHTA and CDR2 FQGNSA.